The present T cell receptor beta chain was sequenced within a study of CD8 T cells in ankylosing spondylitis (dated by TCRdb to 2017 to 2019). General notes on the study: The study profiled T cell receptor beta repertoires in healthy donors and ankylosing spondylitis patients to find disease-linked TCR variants. The full study cohort comprised some 27 ankylosing spondylitis patients and about a hundred healthy donors. Peripheral blood samples were taken, and synovial fluid was additionally collected from ankylosing spondylitis patients.

This sample was sequenced with an Illumina HiSeq 2500. Quantitative 5'-RACE with molecular barcodes was the method used to prepare the TCR beta libraries. Turning to the authors' computational methods: A new computational method based on a probabilistic model of VDJ rearrangement was used to identify disease-linked TCR variants. TCRdb cleaned the public reads at Q25 with fastp, built clones with MiXCR and kept in-frame beta chains. Entries are consolidated by CDR3 protein sequence, retaining the most common genes and DNA. These V and J calls rely on TCRdb rather than the paper's analysis. The sample table lists about 460,000 distinct CDR3 sequences, about 5.7% of them with a count of one. The ten largest make up roughly 3.2% of the sample. This clonotype was recorded at least ten times. Its antigen is currently not known. No much larger clone is present one base from it, and per-base qualities are unavailable.

Study-wide findings and limitations: Some motif variants were previously reported in synovial fluid and blood of reactive arthritis patients, suggesting common disease-initiation mechanisms. The disease-linked clones were reported as significantly enriched in matched synovial fluid samples from ankylosing spondylitis patients. A TCR beta motif made up of several highly homologous amino acid variants appeared to be characteristic of blood from ankylosing spondylitis patients. The disease-linked clones showed a CD8+ phenotype and occurred at relatively low frequencies in peripheral blood.

The V end gives up 0 bases and the J end 2 bases, leaving 9 bases in the junction not matched to a gene. According to the germline V gene, CDR1 reads LGHNA and CDR2 reads YSLEER. Inclusive of the bounding cysteine and phenylalanine, the CDR3 is 18 residues long. The kept DNA is CDR3 alone, 54 bases in frame from the first base. The origin of this receptor is a male donor with ankylosing spondylitis. Here the chain combines TRBV4-3 and TRBJ2-3; TRBD2 fits 9 bases in the junction. What was sequenced was blood, either unsorted or a sorted T cell fraction (not recorded which). Here is the DNA: TGCGCCAGCAGCCAAGAGTATCCTAGCGGGGCTACCACAGATACGCAGTATTTT. Its protein product is CASSQEYPSGATTDTQYF.